Below are 27 T cell receptor beta chains sequenced from a single sample in a study of CD8+ T cells in alopecia areata. Isolated RNA was reverse transcribed into cDNA used as the sequencing template. Using immunoSEQ multiplex PCR, the repertoire was profiled, and TCRdb retains in-frame clones only, with some absent. The data show some 180,000 clones, 56% seen once. Sample: CD8+ T cells sorted from blood. The receptors stem from a human donor in good health.

The table lists this clone with a few counts. The chain employs TRBV5-6 and TRBJ2-2, with 8 bases aligning to TRBD1. Trimming took 3 bases from V and 6 from J; bases not matched to a gene: 1. The CDR3 covers 13 residues. Germline V gives CDR1 SGHDT, CDR2 YYEEEE. The CDR3 DNA reads TGTGCCAGCAGCTGGACAGGGTCCGGGGAGCTGTTTTTT. This sequence encodes CASSWTGSGELFF.

The chain couples TRBV6-6 to TRBJ2-7, with D unclear. This CDR3 comprises 14 residues. The V end was cut by 0 bases, the J end by 2 bases, with 8 bases between. Per the germline V gene, CDR1 is MNHNY and CDR2 is SVGAGI (reference sequence). CDR3 DNA: TGTGCCAGCAGTTACTCGTACGGTGCCTACGAGCAGTACTTC. Its translation is CASSYSYGAYEQYF.

CDR3: CASATGTYNEQFF. DNA for the CDR3: TGTGCCAGCGCGACGGGGACCTACAATGAGCAGTTCTTC. The chain uses TRBV2 and TRBJ2-1, with a possible D match to TRBD2 (5 bases). Trimming removed 8 bases at V and 2 bases at J, with 10 bases between. Germline values: CDR1 SNHLY, CDR2 FYNNEI. This CDR3 is 13 amino acids long.

The rearrangement uses TRBV9 and TRBJ1-1; D gene ambiguous. The V gene lost 3 bases and the J gene lost 4 bases, with 13 bases spanning the gap. Per germline, CDR1 SGDLS and CDR2 YYNGEE. This CDR3 is 14 amino acids long. For the CDR3, the DNA is TGTGCCAGCAGCGAAACAAGGGCCCTCACTGAAGCTTTCTTT. Translation gives CASSETRALTEAFF.

The rearrangement links TRBV11-2 to TRBJ1-6; D is possibly TRBD1 (5 bases). CDR1 is SGHAT and CDR2 is FQNNGV in the germline V gene. The CDR3 is 14 residues long. V lost 5 bases and J 5 bases, leaving 10 bases between the germline ends. CDR3 nucleotide sequence: TGTGCCAGCAGCCGCAAGGGGAATAATTCACCCCTCCACTTT. Translation: CASSRKGNNSPLHF.

The rearrangement links TRBV27 to TRBJ2-7; D may be TRBD2 (5 bases). Germline V CDR1 and CDR2: MNHEY, SMNVEV (reference sequence). V lost 4 bases and J 3 bases, leaving 19 bases between the germline ends. This CDR3 is built from 16 residues. CDR3 DNA sequence: TGTGCCAGCAGTTCATATGGCGGGTCAATTAACTACGAGCAGTACTTC. Its translation: CASSSYGGSINYEQYF.

The chain recombines TRBV9 with TRBJ2-1; the match to TRBD2 covers 7 bases. The germline V gene encodes CDR1 SGDLS and CDR2 YYNGEE. The CDR3 length is 15 residues. V was pared by 3 bases and J by 7 bases, with 10 bases of the junction left unmatched. In DNA form, the CDR3 reads TGTGCCAGCAGCGGGACTAGTTGGGGCCGTAATGAGCAGTTCTTC. The encoded protein is CASSGTSWGRNEQFF.

This clone is labeled as medium-sized. The chain joins TRBV11-2 to TRBJ1-1; perhaps TRBD1 as D (5 bases). Germline-derived CDR1 and CDR2 are SGHAT and FQNNGV. V was pared by 5 bases and J by 7 bases, with 23 bases between. The CDR3 contains 16 residues. The CDR3 here is CASSQGGTGYSVEAFF. CDR3 bases: TGTGCCAGCAGCCAAGGCGGGACGGGGTACTCGGTTGAAGCTTTCTTT. The full variable domain, its missing parts supplied by reference TRBV11-2 and TRBJ1-1, is EAGVAQSPRYKIIEKRQSVAFWCNPISGHATLYWYQQILGQGPKLLIQFQNNGVVDDSQLPKDRFSAERLKGVDSTLKIQPAKLEDSAVYLCASSQGGTGYSVEAFFGQGTRLTVV.

The CDR3, as DNA: TGTGCCAGCAGAGCCGGGGCAGGGGACAATGAGCAGTTCTTC. As protein: CASRAGAGDNEQFF. This chain connects TRBV7-9 to TRBJ2-1, with TRBD1 as a possible D gene (6 bases). CDR1 and CDR2 from the germline V gene are SEHNR and FQNEAQ (reference sequence). This CDR3 comprises 14 residues. The V end lost 6 bases, the J end lost 5 bases, and 14 bases lay between the germline ends.

This rearrangement joins TRBV7-3 to TRBJ2-1; 7 bases line up with TRBD2. V lost 0 bases, J lost 6 bases, and 8 bases stayed unmatched. This CDR3 is built from 16 residues. Germline CDR1 SGHTA, CDR2 FQGTGA. The CDR3 nucleotides are TGTGCCAGCAGCTTAACGGGGCGGGGGATTTTCAATGAGCAGTTCTTC. Translating it yields CASSLTGRGIFNEQFF.

This chain uses TRBV5-4 with TRBJ2-5, with D possibly being TRBD1 or TRBD2 (5 bases each). The CDR3 length is 15 residues. Germline V gives CDR1 SGHNT, CDR2 YYREEE (reference sequence). The germline V and J ends were trimmed by 6 bases and 4 bases, with 19 bases remaining between them. The CDR3, as DNA: TGTGCCAGCACCACCTCGCCCGGGGCCGGAGAGACCCAGTACTTC. Protein product: CASTTSPGAGETQYF. Filled out from reference TRBV5-4 and TRBJ2-5, the complete variable domain reads ETGVTQSPTHLIKTRGQQVTLRCSSQSGHNTVSWYQQALGQGPQFIFQYYREEENGRGNFPPRFSGLQFPNYSSELNVNALELDDSALYLCASTTSPGAGETQYFGPGTRLLVL.

The rearrangement joins TRBV6-5 to TRBJ1-2, with D tentatively TRBD1 (6 bases). Germline CDR1 and CDR2: MNHEY and SVGAGI. The CDR3 runs 12 residues. V was pared by 2 bases and J by 5 bases, with 6 bases between. CDR3 bases: TGTGCCAGCAGTTACACAGGGTATGGCTACACCTTC. This encodes CASSYTGYGYTF.

This rearrangement joins TRBV4-1 to TRBJ1-5; D ambiguous. The germline V gene has CDR1 MGHRA and CDR2 YSYEKL. CDR3 length equals 15 residues. V gave up 6 bases and J gave up 3 bases, with 15 bases separating them. This chain's CDR3 is CASSLPGMNNQPQHF. DNA for the CDR3: TGCGCCAGCAGTTTACCCGGGATGAACAATCAGCCCCAGCATTTT.

The chain combines TRBV13 with TRBJ1-1; a possible D gene is TRBD1 (5 bases). Trimming pared 3 bases from V and 11 bases from J, leaving 16 bases between. This CDR3 comprises 13 residues. CDR1 is PRHDT and CDR2 is FYEKMQ in the germline V gene (reference sequence). CDR3 loop: CASSFWDVPWAFF. Written as DNA, the CDR3 is TGTGCCAGCAGCTTCTGGGACGTCCCGTGGGCTTTCTTT.

The rearrangement uses TRBV4-1 and TRBJ2-1, with unresolved D. This CDR3 contains 15 residues. V was shortened by 0 bases and J by 2 bases, with 8 bases between the two germline ends. CDR1 and CDR2 from the germline V gene are MGHRA and YSYEKL. The CDR3 DNA is TGCGCCAGCAGCCAAGATAACGGGCCCTACAATGAGCAGTTCTTC. Residues: CASSQDNGPYNEQFF.

V usage is TRBV2 and J usage is TRBJ2-3; D may be TRBD1 (5 bases). The V end lost 9 bases, the J end lost 6 bases, and 16 bases lay between the germline ends. This CDR3 comprises 13 residues. The germline CDR1 and CDR2 sequences are SNHLY and FYNNEI. This CDR3 reads CARQGYPSDTQYF. The DNA for the CDR3 is TGTGCCAGGCAGGGTTACCCGTCGGATACGCAGTATTTT.

This clone was found a few times. CDR3 in DNA: TGCAGCACCGGGGGGGCAGAGACCCAGTACTTC. Residues: CSTGGAETQYF. The V gene is TRBV29-1, the J gene TRBJ2-5, with 8 positions matching TRBD2. Unmatched junction bases numbered 3, after V lost 8 bases and J lost 4 bases. The CDR3 length is 11 residues. Germline CDR1 is SQVTM and CDR2 is ANQGSEA.

The rearrangement joins TRBV2 to TRBJ1-1; 10 bases are a match to TRBD1. This CDR3 has 15 amino acids. The ends lost 7 bases at V and 3 bases at J; junction bases unmatched: 8. In germline, CDR1 is SNHLY, CDR2 FYNNEI. The CDR3 DNA follows: TGTGCCAGCACCCTACGGGACAGGGGCTACACTGAAGCTTTCTTT. It encodes CASTLRDRGYTEAFF.

The chain joins TRBV19 to TRBJ1-2, with D hard to call. V lost 5 bases and J 7 bases, leaving 8 bases between the germline ends. The CDR3 runs 11 residues. The germline V gene encodes CDR1 LNHDA and CDR2 SQIVND (reference sequence). CDR3 amino acids: CASSSPLGYTF. The CDR3 coding sequence is TGTGCCAGTAGTTCCCCCCTTGGCTACACCTTC.

V gene TRBV2 combines with J gene TRBJ1-1; D is ambiguous. The germline gives CDR1 SNHLY, CDR2 FYNNEI. The germline V and J ends were trimmed by 5 bases and 0 bases, with 16 bases remaining between them. The CDR3 contains 16 residues. The CDR3 sequence is CASSSIPGRLNTEAFF. CDR3 nucleotides: TGTGCCAGCAGTTCGATTCCCGGACGATTGAACACTGAAGCTTTCTTT.

The V and J genes are TRBV4-1 and TRBJ1-6, with TRBD1 as a possible D gene (5 bases). Germline CDR1 reads MGHRA; CDR2 reads YSYEKL. The V and J ends lost 4 bases and 10 bases respectively, with 14 bases between them. The CDR3 sequence is 14 residues long. CDR3 in amino acids: CASSPAARGSPLHF. CDR3 DNA: TGCGCCAGCAGCCCAGCGGCTCGGGGGTCACCCCTCCACTTT.

V and J are TRBV19 and TRBJ1-1, with TRBD1 matching over 7 bases. Germline V gives CDR1 LNHDA, CDR2 SQIVND (reference sequence). The CDR3 contains 15 residues. V lost 1 base, J lost 1 base, and 3 bases stayed unmatched. CDR3 in amino acids: CASSIATGANTEAFF. The CDR3 bases are TGTGCCAGTAGTATAGCTACAGGGGCGAACACTGAAGCTTTCTTT.

The gene calls are TRBV4-1 and TRBJ2-7; 7 bases fit TRBD1. The germline CDR1 and CDR2 sequences are MGHRA and YSYEKL. With V trimmed by 4 bases and J by 5 bases, 14 bases remained unmatched. The CDR3 runs 16 residues. CDR3 nucleotide sequence: TGCGCCAGCAGCCTATTATCGACAGGGCCCCCCAACGAGCAGTACTTC. Its protein is CASSLLSTGPPNEQYF.

A note on this clone: The identical CDR3 is also encoded by other nucleotide sequences in the sample. This chain joins TRBV29-1 and TRBJ2-7; D is possibly TRBD1 or TRBD2 (5 bases each). Germline V lookup: CDR1 SQVTM, CDR2 ANQGSEA. The V end lost 7 bases, the J end lost 0 bases, and 10 bases lay between the germline ends. The CDR3 runs 12 residues. The CDR3 sequence is CSGGTGSYEQYF. CDR3 in DNA: TGCAGCGGTGGGACGGGCTCCTACGAGCAGTACTTC.

The V and J genes are TRBV7-9 and TRBJ2-3, with 15 bases lining up with TRBD2. The V segment lost 7 bases and the J segment 2 bases; nucleotides outside the gene matches: 10. Germline V CDR1 and CDR2: SEHNR, FQNEAQ (reference sequence). CDR3 length: 18 residues. In DNA, the CDR3 is TGTGCCAGCATCACCGGGACTAGCGGGGGGATACTCACAGATACGCAGTATTTT. This codes for CASITGTSGGILTDTQYF.

The V and J genes are TRBV29-1 and TRBJ2-3; possible D gene TRBD1, 5 bases. CDR1 is SQVTM, CDR2 ANQGSEA, per germline. V gave up 5 bases and J gave up 7 bases, with 16 bases separating them. This CDR3 has 13 amino acids. CDR3 region: CSVFSGPYNTQYF. The CDR3 nucleotides read TGCAGCGTTTTCTCAGGGCCCTATAATACGCAGTATTTT.

This sequence joins TRBV6-1 and TRBJ2-7; D might be TRBD1 (6 bases). Germline V gives CDR1 MNHNS, CDR2 SASEGT. The length of the CDR3 is 11 residues. The V and J ends lost 10 bases and 6 bases respectively, with 13 bases between them. The CDR3 loop is CATPTGLEQYF. The CDR3 DNA follows: TGTGCCACACCGACAGGTCTCGAGCAGTACTTC.